This T cell receptor (beta chain) was found in a study of cytomegalovirus exposure and HLA in healthy donors. Looked up from germline, CDR1 is MNHNS and CDR2 is SASEGT. V lost 0 bases to trimming and J lost 11 bases; unmatched junction nucleotides: 3. The CDR3 is 13 residues long. The primer mix had 60 Vbeta and 13 Jbeta primers. The repertoire was sequenced with immunoSEQ multiplex PCR; TCRdb's copy has only in-frame clones and lacks some. The top ten hold about 8% of the sample, which has more than 100,000 clones, approximately 66% seen once. The chain employs TRBV6-1 and TRBJ1-1, with TRBD1 matching over 10 bases. Source material: PBMCs. This sequence was found in a woman aged 40 to 50 in good health and CMV-seropositive. Here the CDR3 DNA reads TGTGCCAGCAGTGAAGCAGACAGGGGGCGGGCTTTCTTT. Amino acids: CASSEADRGRAFF.